One and the same sample provided the 25 T cell receptor beta chains below, sequenced in a study of early T cells in non-severe SARS-CoV-2 infection. TCRdb recomputed calls from the 5' RACE reads with MiXCR, one row per CDR3 protein. The data contain 70,000 or so distinct CDR3 sequences, 10% of them seen just once; the ten biggest clones take up 7.6%. The sequences come from whole blood, collected at baseline. The receptors were gathered from an adult who was a healthcare worker with PCR-confirmed SARS-CoV-2 infection or an uninfected control (not recorded which).

V and J are TRBV7-3 and TRBJ2-2; no clear D gene. Trimming pared 1 base from V and 0 bases from J, leaving 3 bases between. This CDR3 is 14 amino acids long. CDR1 SGHTA and CDR2 FQGTGA come from the germline V gene. The CDR3 nucleotides are TGTGCCAGCAGCTTAAGCCCGAACACCGGGGAGCTGTTTTTT. Amino acids: CASSLSPNTGELFF.

The rearrangement joins TRBV12-3 or TRBV12-4 to TRBJ1-2, with 7 bases identical to TRBD1. V was clipped by 4 bases and J by 4 bases; unmatched bases: 12. The CDR3 totals 16 residues. In DNA, the CDR3 is TGTGCCAGCAGTTCCCCTACAGGGGCAGTCAGCTATGGCTACACCTTC. This gives the protein CASSSPTGAVSYGYTF.

The sample holds a few counts of this clonotype. J is TRBJ2-2 and V is TRBV12-3 or TRBV12-4; D unresolved. The CDR3 extends over 14 amino acids. V shed 2 bases and J shed 2 bases, with 6 bases lying between them. CDR3 bases: TGTGCCAGCAGTTTAATGCCTAACACCGGGGAGCTGTTTTTT. Its protein is CASSLMPNTGELFF.

In the case of this clonotype: One end of the junction does not line up with germline, which may come from a read error. The chain employs TRBV6-1 and TRBJ1-1; D perhaps matches TRBD1 (5 bases). The germline CDR1 and CDR2 sequences are MNHNS and SASEGT. This CDR3 is built from 15 residues. CDR3 sequence (DNA): TGTGCCAGCAGTGGGAACACGGGGGGAAACACTGAAGTTTTCTTT. Its translation is CASSGNTGGNTEVFF.

The V gene is TRBV6-1, the J gene TRBJ2-1; 10 bases line up with TRBD1. The V and J ends lost 5 bases and 6 bases, in that order; junction bases with no gene match: 10. This CDR3 is built from 16 residues. Germline CDR1 MNHNS, CDR2 SASEGT. The CDR3 region is CASSLPGDRGGNEQFF. CDR3 DNA: TGTGCCAGCAGTCTACCAGGGGACAGGGGAGGCAATGAGCAGTTCTTC.

In its sample, this clonotype was seen once. The rearrangement links TRBV20-1 to TRBJ1-6; tentative D call: TRBD1 (5 bases). CDR1 and CDR2 (germline): DFQATT, SNEGSKA (reference sequence). The CDR3 is 13 residues long. V was shortened by 8 bases and J by 9 bases, with 17 bases between the two germline ends. CDR3 sequence (DNA): TGCAGTCCCCAGAGAGGGGTTCGTTCACCCCTCCACTTT. Translated, it gives CSPQRGVRSPLHF.

This clonotype has only one observation. The gene calls are TRBV24-1 and TRBJ1-2, with TRBD1 matching 8 bases. Germline V gene lookup returns CDR1 KGHDR and CDR2 SFDVKD. The CDR3 is made up of 15 amino acids. V lost 5 bases to trimming and J lost 4 bases; unmatched junction nucleotides: 8. This CDR3 is CATSASTGATYGYTF. In nucleotides, the CDR3 is TGTGCCACCAGTGCCTCGACAGGGGCGACCTATGGCTACACCTTC.

J is TRBJ2-3 and V is TRBV7-8, with a weak D call TRBD1 (5 bases). CDR1 SGHVS and CDR2 FQNEAQ come from the germline V gene. V was pared by 5 bases and J by 5 bases, with 17 bases between. The CDR3 is made up of 15 amino acids. In nucleotides, the CDR3 is TGTGCCAGCAGCCCCCGGCTGACAGCGCAAGATACGCAGTATTTT. Protein: CASSPRLTAQDTQYF.

This clonotype was observed a few times. The J gene is TRBJ2-7, the V gene TRBV2, with 10 bases that match TRBD1. The CDR3 has 14 amino acids. In germline, CDR1 is SNHLY, CDR2 FYNNEI. Losses at the gene ends were 7 bases for V and 8 bases for J; bases not matched to a gene: 11. The CDR3 region is CASITDRGRGKQYF. The CDR3 coding sequence is TGTGCCAGCATTACCGACAGGGGGCGCGGTAAGCAGTACTTC.

This clonotype was found a few times. V is TRBV19 and J is TRBJ1-3; D call uncertain. This CDR3 is built from 14 residues. Germline CDR1 is LNHDA and CDR2 is SQIVND (reference sequence). Trimming shortened V by 4 bases and J by 3 bases, and 10 bases separated the two germline ends. The CDR3 reads CASSTGPLGNTIYF. CDR3 sequence (DNA): TGTGCCAGTAGTACCGGACCTCTTGGAAACACCATATATTTT. Complete variable domain (other parts from reference TRBV19 and TRBJ1-3): DGGITQSPKYLFRKEGQNVTLSCEQNLNHDAMYWYRQDPGQGLRLIYYSQIVNDFQKGDIAEGYSVSREKKESFPLTVTSAQKNPTAFYLCASSTGPLGNTIYFGEGSWLTVV.

This clonotype was detected only a few times. The rearrangement joins TRBV24-1 to TRBJ1-2, with 8 bases aligning to TRBD1. With 2 bases clipped from V and 8 bases from J, the junction kept 6 bases outside the gene matches. CDR3 length equals 14 residues. From germline, CDR1 is KGHDR and CDR2 SFDVKD. Here the CDR3 DNA reads TGTGCCACCAGTGATTCAGGGGGCACGAGAGGCTACACCTTC. Its translation: CATSDSGGTRGYTF.

This clonotype was detected many times. The V and J genes are TRBV7-6 and TRBJ1-2; the match to TRBD1 covers 9 bases. The CDR3 extends over 13 amino acids. V lost 5 bases and J lost 5; bases outside the gene matches: 3. Germline assignment: CDR1 SGHVS and CDR2 FNYEAQ. The CDR3 is CASSPGQGYGYTF. CDR3 nucleotide sequence: TGTGCCAGCAGCCCCGGACAGGGGTATGGCTACACCTTC.

This clonotype was seen at least ten times. The V and J genes are TRBV6-2 or TRBV6-3 and TRBJ1-1; TRBD1 matches at 9 bases. V lost 2 bases, J lost 10 bases, and 17 bases stayed unmatched. There are 17 residues in the CDR3. Germline CDR1 is MNHEY and CDR2 is SVGEGT. Here the CDR3 DNA reads TGTGCCAGCAGTTACCAAACAGGACAGGGGTCGGACTCTGCAGCTTTCTTT. Amino acid sequence: CASSYQTGQGSDSAAFF.

This clonotype showed up many times. The V gene is TRBV5-1, the J gene TRBJ2-3; D is undetermined. Per germline, CDR1 SGHRS and CDR2 YFSETQ. V shed 4 bases and J shed 2 bases, with 20 bases lying between them. This CDR3 comprises 17 residues. CDR3: CASSPHLAAEYTDTQYF. The CDR3 DNA sequence: TGCGCCAGCAGCCCCCACCTGGCGGCCGAATACACAGATACGCAGTATTTT.

This clonotype was seen only a few times. The chain couples TRBV2 to TRBJ2-5; TRBD1 matches 10 bases. Germline CDR1 is SNHLY and CDR2 is FYNNEI. V lost 6 bases, J lost 5 bases, and 9 bases stayed unmatched. The CDR3 length is 15 residues. The CDR3 here is CASSPGPGQGETQYF. The CDR3 DNA is TGTGCCAGCAGCCCCGGCCCGGGACAGGGGGAGACCCAGTACTTC.

This clonotype was seen ten or more times. This chain joins TRBV20-1 and TRBJ2-3; 10 bases align to TRBD2. V shed 5 bases and J 5 bases; nucleotides not matched to a gene: 10. The CDR3 extends over 15 amino acids. CDR1 is DFQATT, CDR2 SNEGSKA, per germline (reference sequence). In DNA, the CDR3 is TGCAGTGCTCGACGGAGCGGGGGGGCAAGAGATACGCAGTATTTT. This encodes CSARRSGGARDTQYF.

The rearrangement joins TRBV29-1 to TRBJ1-1; TRBD1 agrees at 8 bases. V trimming: 3 bases; J trimming: 1 base; junction bases outside the gene matches: 10. This CDR3 region has 16 residues. Germline V gene lookup returns CDR1 SQVTM and CDR2 ANQGSEA. CDR3 protein: CSVDTPLTGANTEAFF. As DNA, the CDR3 is TGCAGCGTTGATACCCCCTTGACAGGGGCGAACACTGAAGCTTTCTTT.

The rearrangement joins TRBV10-3 to TRBJ2-3; 12 positions agree with TRBD2. Trimming took 10 bases from V and 3 from J; bases not matched to a gene: 5. Germline lookup yields CDR1 ENHRY and CDR2 SYGVKD. The CDR3 totals 14 residues. The CDR3: CATRLAGETDTQYF. DNA for the CDR3: TGTGCCACCAGACTAGCGGGGGAGACAGATACGCAGTATTTT.

The chain carries TRBV7-9 and TRBJ1-4; possibly TRBD1 for D (5 bases). The length of the CDR3 is 19 residues. Trimming left V 1 base short and J 4 bases short, with 22 bases between. The germline V gene encodes CDR1 SEHNR and CDR2 FQNEAQ (reference sequence). Written as DNA, the CDR3 is TGTGCCAGCAGCTTAGGGGTGACCATATCTTCGGGGCTTAATGAAAAACTGTTTTTT. It translates to CASSLGVTISSGLNEKLFF.

This clonotype was picked up a small number of times. This sequence joins TRBV5-6 and TRBJ2-2, with 7 bases lining up with TRBD2. The V and J ends lost 4 bases and 5 bases, in that order; junction bases with no gene match: 8. Germline V gene data show CDR1 as SGHDT and CDR2 as YYEEEE. CDR3 length: 15 residues. The CDR3 spells CASSPGGLWTGELFF. For the CDR3, the DNA is TGTGCCAGCAGCCCCGGGGGGTTATGGACCGGGGAGCTGTTTTTT.

The table lists this clonotype with a few counts. The gene calls are TRBV5-6 and TRBJ1-3, with no clear D. CDR3 length: 16 residues. V shed 0 bases and J shed 0 bases, with 10 bases lying between them. The germline gives CDR1 SGHDT, CDR2 YYEEEE. The CDR3 here is CASSLAGSLSGNTIYF. The CDR3 coding sequence is TGTGCCAGCAGCTTGGCGGGCTCCCTCTCTGGAAACACCATATATTTT.

This clonotype was counted between two and nine times. The chain has TRBV4-3 and TRBJ2-7, with 7 bases aligning to TRBD1. From germline, CDR1 is LGHNA and CDR2 YSLEER. Unmatched junction bases numbered 4, after V lost 3 bases and J lost 2 bases. The CDR3 sequence is 14 residues long. In DNA form, the CDR3 reads TGCGCCAGCAGCCAGGGACAGACCCCCTACGAGCAGTACTTC. Amino acid sequence: CASSQGQTPYEQYF.

The chain couples TRBV7-9 to TRBJ2-7; unclear D gene. The CDR3 consists of 16 residues. CDR1 and CDR2 from the germline V gene are SEHNR and FQNEAQ (reference sequence). With 5 bases removed from V and 2 bases from J, the gap between germline ends came to 19 bases. CDR3 nucleotide sequence: TGTGCCAGCAGCCCCCCACAGAAAAGGGTAACCTACGAGCAGTACTTC. It is translated as CASSPPQKRVTYEQYF.

This chain joins TRBV6-2 or TRBV6-3 and TRBJ1-5, with D tentatively TRBD1 (5 bases). CDR1 and CDR2 from the germline V gene are MNHEY and SVGEGT. Trimming pared 6 bases from V and 4 bases from J, leaving 13 bases between. The CDR3 consists of 14 residues. This CDR3 is CASSLGTANQPQHF. For the CDR3, the DNA is TGTGCCAGCAGCCTCGGGACGGCAAATCAGCCCCAGCATTTT.

The rearrangement links TRBV5-6 to TRBJ2-7; no firm D call. CDR1 is SGHDT, CDR2 YYEEEE, per germline. The CDR3 spans 11 residues. The V end lost 1 base, the J end lost 5 bases, and 4 bases lay between the germline ends. The DNA of the CDR3 is TGTGCCAGCAGCTTGTACGACGAGCAGTACTTC. Its translation: CASSLYDEQYF. The full variable domain, rest sourced from reference TRBV5-6 and TRBJ2-7, is DAGVTQSPTHLIKTRGQQVTLRCSPKSGHDTVSWYQQALGQGPQFIFQYYEEEERQRGNFPDRFSGHQFPNYSSELNVNALLLGDSALYLCASSLYDEQYFGPGTRLTVT.